Listed here are 2 T cell receptor beta chains from one sample, sequenced in a study of blood T cells in healthy people across ages. A second PCR, run for about 7 to 11 cycles, used a sample-barcoded 5' primer plus a J-beta primer mix. TCRdb ran MiXCR on the 5' RACE reads and lists one entry per CDR3 protein. This table has roughly 1.7 million distinct CDR3 sequences, about 31% appearing once. The sequenced sample was blood. The source of these receptors is a young woman in good health.

The chain carries TRBV2 and TRBJ2-6, with D perhaps being TRBD1 or TRBD2 (5 bases each). Germline V gene data show CDR1 as SNHLY and CDR2 as FYNNEI. The germline V and J ends were trimmed by 6 bases and 3 bases, with 15 bases remaining between them. This CDR3 region has 16 residues. The CDR3 spells CASRRGLGSGANVLTF. CDR3 sequence (DNA): TGTGCCAGCAGACGGGGCCTGGGAAGTGGGGCCAACGTCCTGACTTTC.

This clonotype was seen a few times. The rearrangement uses TRBV20-1 and TRBJ2-5; the match to TRBD2 covers 9 bases. V shed 2 bases, J shed 4 bases, and the junction held 5 bases outside the gene matches. This CDR3 is 14 amino acids long. Germline V gene data show CDR1 as DFQATT and CDR2 as SNEGSKA (reference sequence). The CDR3 loop reads CSARLAGRTETQYF. The DNA of the CDR3 is TGCAGTGCTAGACTAGCGGGGCGGACAGAGACCCAGTACTTC.